This T cell receptor beta chain is from a study of blood T cell repertoires in COVID-19. Sequencing was performed with immunoSEQ multiplex PCR; in TCRdb, only in-frame clones are kept and a portion is missing. The repertoire has 9,500 to 15,000 clones, over 75% of them found once; the top ten carry roughly 40%. Germline V gene data show CDR1 as SGHKS and CDR2 as YYEKEE (reference sequence). V gave up 2 bases and J gave up 10 bases, with 7 bases separating them. The CDR3 is made up of 11 amino acids. Sequenced sample: peripheral blood. The V call is TRBV5-5, the J call TRBJ2-1, with no clear D. The receptor was derived from a man older than 75 with acute or convalescent COVID-19. The CDR3 reads CASSFELEQFF. CDR3 DNA sequence: TGTGCCAGCAGCTTTGAGCTAGAGCAGTTCTTC.